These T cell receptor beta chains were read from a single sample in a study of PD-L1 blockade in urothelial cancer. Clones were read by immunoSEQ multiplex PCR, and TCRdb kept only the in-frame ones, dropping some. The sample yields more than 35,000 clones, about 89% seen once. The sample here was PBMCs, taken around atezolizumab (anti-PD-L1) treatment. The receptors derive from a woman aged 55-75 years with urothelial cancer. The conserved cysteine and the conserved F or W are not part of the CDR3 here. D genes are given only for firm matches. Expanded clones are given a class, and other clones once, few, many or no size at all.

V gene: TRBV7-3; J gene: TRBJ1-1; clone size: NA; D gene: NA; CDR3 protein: ASGKSNTEAF
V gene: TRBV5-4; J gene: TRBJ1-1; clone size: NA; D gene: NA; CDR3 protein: ASSPREGEAF
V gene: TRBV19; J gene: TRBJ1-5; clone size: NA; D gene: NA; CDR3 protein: ASSTQVQVRRPQH
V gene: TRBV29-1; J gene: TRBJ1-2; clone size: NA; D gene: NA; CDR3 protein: SNHSELRLVPNYGYT
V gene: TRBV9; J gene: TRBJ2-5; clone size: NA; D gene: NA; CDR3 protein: ASSVVTGGTQY
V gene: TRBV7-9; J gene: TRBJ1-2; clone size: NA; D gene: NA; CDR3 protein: ASSPDKGQLGNYGYT
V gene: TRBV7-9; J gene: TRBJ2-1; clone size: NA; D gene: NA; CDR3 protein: ASSLLARVGNEQF
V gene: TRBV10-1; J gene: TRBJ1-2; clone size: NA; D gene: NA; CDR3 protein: ASSDSTYGYT
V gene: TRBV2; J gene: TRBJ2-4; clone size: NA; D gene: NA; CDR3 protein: ATQEQLAKNIQY
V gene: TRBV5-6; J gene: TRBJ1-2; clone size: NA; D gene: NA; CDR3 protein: ASSNDGAVRGYT
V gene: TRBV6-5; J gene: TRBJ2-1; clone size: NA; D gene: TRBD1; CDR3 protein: ASSWGDRGHNEQF
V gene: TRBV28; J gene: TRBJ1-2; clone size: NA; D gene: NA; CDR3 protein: ASSHRGVYGYT
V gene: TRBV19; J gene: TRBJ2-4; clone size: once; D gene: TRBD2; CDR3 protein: ASSTQRVSGRAGIKNIQY
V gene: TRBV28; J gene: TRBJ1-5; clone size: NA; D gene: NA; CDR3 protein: ASSPPRGGSH
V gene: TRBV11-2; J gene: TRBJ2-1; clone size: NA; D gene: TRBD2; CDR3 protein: ASSPAPTSGSWNEQF
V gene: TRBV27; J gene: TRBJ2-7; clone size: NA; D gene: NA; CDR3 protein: ATRGLEEEQY
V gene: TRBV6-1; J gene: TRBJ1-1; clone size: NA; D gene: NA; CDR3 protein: ASRKRTENTEAF
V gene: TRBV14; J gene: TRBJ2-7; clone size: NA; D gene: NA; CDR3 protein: ASSQIGGGEQY
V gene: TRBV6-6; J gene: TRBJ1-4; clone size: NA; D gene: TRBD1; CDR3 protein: ASSYDRGRYEKLF
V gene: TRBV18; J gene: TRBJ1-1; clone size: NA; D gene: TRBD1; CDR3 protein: ASSPGADRYGTEAF
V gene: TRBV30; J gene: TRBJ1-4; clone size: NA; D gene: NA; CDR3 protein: AWTGVGGEYEKLF
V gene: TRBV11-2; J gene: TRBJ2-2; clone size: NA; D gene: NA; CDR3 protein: ASSPQWSTGELF
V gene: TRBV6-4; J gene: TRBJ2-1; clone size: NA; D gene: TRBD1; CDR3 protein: ASSDESGGHEQF
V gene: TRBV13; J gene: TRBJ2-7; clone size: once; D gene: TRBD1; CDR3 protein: ASSSRSRDRYYEQY
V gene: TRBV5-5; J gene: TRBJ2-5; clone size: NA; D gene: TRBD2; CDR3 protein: ASSRGASGRETQY
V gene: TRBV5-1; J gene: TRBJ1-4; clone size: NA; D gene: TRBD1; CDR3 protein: ASSVGQANEKLF
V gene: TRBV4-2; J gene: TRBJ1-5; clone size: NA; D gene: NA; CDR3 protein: ASSQVAEARANQPQH
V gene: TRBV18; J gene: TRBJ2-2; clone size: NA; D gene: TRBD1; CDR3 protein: ASSRDRDNTGELF
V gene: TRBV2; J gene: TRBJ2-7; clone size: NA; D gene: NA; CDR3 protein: ASKGVFLHEQY
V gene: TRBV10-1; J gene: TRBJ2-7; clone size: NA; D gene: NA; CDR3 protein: ASSLRWRVYEQY
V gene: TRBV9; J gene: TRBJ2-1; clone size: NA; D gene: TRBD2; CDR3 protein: ASSVGTSGFSSYNEQF
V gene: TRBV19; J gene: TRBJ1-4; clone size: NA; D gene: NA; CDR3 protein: ASSSRQATNEKLF
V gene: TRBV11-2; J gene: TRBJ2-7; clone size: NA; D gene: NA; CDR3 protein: ASSLGASYEQY
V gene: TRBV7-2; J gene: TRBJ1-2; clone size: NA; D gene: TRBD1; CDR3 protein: ASSYPGQGGILYGYT
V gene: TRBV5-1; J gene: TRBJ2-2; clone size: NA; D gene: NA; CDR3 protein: ASSLALLSGGNTGELF
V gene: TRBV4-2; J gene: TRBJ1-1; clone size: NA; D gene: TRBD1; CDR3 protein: ASSQVRGSQGDQLAF
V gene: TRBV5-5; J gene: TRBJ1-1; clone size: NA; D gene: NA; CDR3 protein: ASSLGEGRREAF
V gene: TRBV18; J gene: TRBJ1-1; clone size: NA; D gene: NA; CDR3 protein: ASSKTGRNTEAF
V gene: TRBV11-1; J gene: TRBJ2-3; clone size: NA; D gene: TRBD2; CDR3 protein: ASSAGLAGEDTQY
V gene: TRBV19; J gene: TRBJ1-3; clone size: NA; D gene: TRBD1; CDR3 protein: ASSGTGRESSGNTIY
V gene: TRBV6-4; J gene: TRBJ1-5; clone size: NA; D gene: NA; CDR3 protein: ASSRFGGASNQPQH